The subject of this entry is one T cell receptor (beta chain). This sample is part of a study of blood T cell repertoires in COVID-19. Study at large: PBMCs, B-cell-depleted T cells, or T cells were the source of the cDNA or gDNA that made up the material.

Clones were read by immunoSEQ multiplex PCR, and TCRdb kept only the in-frame ones, dropping some. The sample lists 120,000 to 150,000 clones; about nine tenths were seen once. V shed 4 bases, J shed 3 bases, and the junction held 4 bases outside the gene matches. CDR3 length: 15 residues. Germline V gene sequence: CDR1 SGHNT, CDR2 YENEEA. This TCR was sampled from a man aged 50 to 59 who had recovered from COVID-19. V gene TRBV11-3 combines with J gene TRBJ2-7, with 12 bases identical to TRBD1. Source material: peripheral blood. This CDR3 is CASSSGTGGYYEQYF. The CDR3 coding sequence is TGTGCCAGCAGCTCCGGGACAGGGGGCTACTACGAGCAGTACTTC.